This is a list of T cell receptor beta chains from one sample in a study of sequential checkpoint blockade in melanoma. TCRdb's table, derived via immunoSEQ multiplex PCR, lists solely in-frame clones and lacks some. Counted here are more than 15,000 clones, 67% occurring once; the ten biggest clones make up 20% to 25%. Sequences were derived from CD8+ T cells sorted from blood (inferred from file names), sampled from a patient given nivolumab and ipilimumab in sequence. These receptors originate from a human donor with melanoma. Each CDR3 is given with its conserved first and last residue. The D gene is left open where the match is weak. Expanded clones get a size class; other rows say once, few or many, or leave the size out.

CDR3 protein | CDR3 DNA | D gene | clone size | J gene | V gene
CASSQALDNEQFF | TGCGCCAGCAGCCAAGCTCTGGACAATGAGCAGTTCTTC | NA | few | TRBJ2-1 | TRBV7-2
CASSDTAADTQYF | TGTGCCAGCAGCGATACAGCGGCAGATACGCAGTATTTT | NA | NA | TRBJ2-3 | TRBV11-2
CASSQSKRGVSSYNEQFF | TGCGCCAGCAGCCAATCGAAAAGGGGCGTTAGCTCCTACAATGAGCAGTTCTTC | NA | few | TRBJ2-1 | TRBV4-3
CASSNGLVGENEQFF | TGTGCCAGCAGCAACGGACTAGTGGGGGAAAATGAGCAGTTCTTC | TRBD2 | once | TRBJ2-1 | TRBV11-2
CASKGQGDIQYF | TGTGCCAGCAAGGGACAGGGGGACATTCAGTACTTC | TRBD1 | NA | TRBJ2-4 | TRBV5-3
CSVVGGVGYGYTF | TGCAGCGTTGTGGGAGGGGTGGGCTATGGCTACACCTTC | NA | once | TRBJ1-2 | TRBV29-1
CASSYTGMGTEAFF | TGTGCCAGCAGTTACACAGGGATGGGCACTGAAGCTTTCTTT | NA | few | TRBJ1-1 | TRBV27
CASTGGNTGELFF | TGTGCCAGTACCGGGGGGAACACCGGGGAGCTGTTTTTT | NA | NA | TRBJ2-2 | TRBV19
CASSVGLRFFF | TGTGCCAGCAGTGTCGGACTCAGGTTTTTCTTT | NA | NA | TRBJ1-1 | TRBV6-1
CASTKAATQYF | TGCGCCAGCACCAAGGCGGCTACGCAGTATTTT | NA | NA | TRBJ2-3 | TRBV5-1
CASSGGAQETQYF | TGCGCCAGCAGCGGAGGAGCACAAGAGACCCAGTACTTC | NA | NA | TRBJ2-5 | TRBV5-1
CASSHFFDSSYEQYF | TGCGCCAGCAGCCATTTTTTTGACAGCTCCTACGAGCAGTACTTC | NA | NA | TRBJ2-7 | TRBV5-4
CASSLPSGGPSTDTQYF | TGTGCCAGCAGCTTGCCTAGCGGGGGCCCTAGCACAGATACGCAGTATTTT | TRBD2 | NA | TRBJ2-3 | TRBV5-4
CASSLGQEVGAFF | TGTGCCAGCAGCTTAGGCCAAGAGGTTGGTGCTTTCTTT | NA | medium-sized | TRBJ1-1 | TRBV13
CASSIGQGPSYEQYF | TGTGCCAGTAGTATAGGTCAGGGGCCTTCCTACGAGCAGTACTTC | NA | NA | TRBJ2-7 | TRBV19
CASSGPRGEKEKLFF | TGTGCCAGCAGCGGGCCCAGGGGGGAGAAAGAAAAACTGTTTTTT | TRBD1 | once | TRBJ1-4 | TRBV27
CASSLVFSSYEQYF | TGTGCCAGCAGCTTGGTCTTCAGCTCCTACGAGCAGTACTTC | NA | few | TRBJ2-7 | TRBV5-6
CASSPAAGHREQYF | TGTGCCAGCAGCCCCGCGGCGGGTCACCGCGAGCAGTACTTC | NA | NA | TRBJ2-7 | TRBV7-3
CASSSTSYEQYF | TGTGCCAGCAGCTCTACTAGCTACGAGCAGTACTTC | NA | few | TRBJ2-7 | TRBV5-3
CASSPDSTGRFNQPQHF | TGTGCCAGCAGTCCCGACTCCACAGGTCGCTTCAATCAGCCCCAGCATTTT | NA | NA | TRBJ1-5 | TRBV27
CASSSLAGGLDEQFF | TGTGCCAGCAGCTCCTTAGCGGGGGGGCTAGATGAGCAGTTCTTC | TRBD2 | NA | TRBJ2-1 | TRBV7-8
CASSELAGVYNTEAFF | TGTGCCAGCAGTGAATTGGCAGGGGTTTATAACACTGAAGCTTTCTTT | NA | NA | TRBJ1-1 | TRBV6-1
CASSQDSNWGGLETQYF | TGTGCCAGCAGCCAAGATTCTAATTGGGGGGGCTTAGAGACCCAGTACTTC | NA | few | TRBJ2-5 | TRBV4-2
CATSNDRGPDGYTF | TGTGCCACCAGCAACGACAGGGGGCCTGATGGCTACACCTTC | TRBD1 | NA | TRBJ1-2 | TRBV15
CASALRGGTEAFF | TGTGCTAGTGCTCTAAGGGGCGGCACTGAAGCTTTCTTT | NA | few | TRBJ1-1 | TRBV12-5
CASSDSLDRQTYEQYF | TGTGCCAGCAGCGATAGTTTAGACAGGCAGACCTACGAGCAGTACTTC | NA | few | TRBJ2-7 | TRBV21-1
CASTQGVHEQYF | TGTGCCAGCACCCAAGGGGTCCACGAGCAGTACTTC | NA | NA | TRBJ2-7 | TRBV6-6
CASSHTGSDTQYF | TGTGCCAGCAGCCACACAGGGTCAGATACGCAGTATTTT | NA | NA | TRBJ2-3 | TRBV4-2
CASSLDHLETQYF | TGTGCCAGCAGCTTAGATCATTTGGAGACCCAGTACTTC | NA | NA | TRBJ2-5 | TRBV13
CASSLSPPDRSYGYTF | TGTGCCAGCAGCTTATCCCCACCCGACAGAAGCTATGGCTACACCTTC | NA | once | TRBJ1-2 | TRBV7-2
CASSNQMNTEAFF | TGTGCCAGTAGTAACCAGATGAACACTGAAGCTTTCTTT | NA | NA | TRBJ1-1 | TRBV19
CASSLTSGGNNEQFF | TGTGCCAGCAGTCTGACTAGCGGGGGCAACAATGAGCAGTTCTTC | TRBD2 | few | TRBJ2-1 | TRBV6-1
CASSLYLGGLNQPQHF | TGTGCCAGCAGCTTATATCTGGGGGGTCTTAATCAGCCCCAGCATTTT | NA | NA | TRBJ1-5 | TRBV7-2
CASSDTGDAADTQYF | TGTGCCAGCAGTGATACAGGGGACGCGGCGGATACGCAGTATTTT | TRBD1 | NA | TRBJ2-3 | TRBV6-1
CASSSWTGGGNQPQHF | TGTGCCAGCAGTTCCTGGACAGGGGGCGGCAATCAGCCCCAGCATTTT | TRBD1 | NA | TRBJ1-5 | TRBV2
CASSLWTGYPPLHF | TGTGCCAGCAGTTTGTGGACAGGGTATCCACCCCTCCACTTT | TRBD1 | NA | TRBJ1-6 | TRBV6-5
CASSQVPWVGSEQYF | TGCGCCAGCAGCCAAGTGCCCTGGGTTGGGAGCGAGCAGTACTTC | NA | NA | TRBJ2-7 | TRBV4-3
CASSPQGAQETQYF | TGTGCCAGCTCACCTCAAGGGGCGCAGGAGACCCAGTACTTC | NA | once | TRBJ2-5 | TRBV18
CASSLSTQGGTEAFF | TGTGCCAGCAGCTTATCCACGCAGGGTGGCACTGAAGCTTTCTTT | NA | NA | TRBJ1-1 | TRBV7-6
CASSLGRTNEKLFF | TGTGCCAGCAGCTTAGGTCGGACTAATGAAAAACTGTTTTTT | NA | NA | TRBJ1-4 | TRBV7-6
CASSVSGGVPTDTQYF | TGTGCCAGCAGCGTGTCAGGGGGCGTCCCCACAGATACGCAGTATTTT | TRBD1 | NA | TRBJ2-3 | TRBV9
CASNSGGAVDTQYF | TGTGCCAGCAATAGCGGGGGGGCGGTAGATACGCAGTATTTT | TRBD2 | NA | TRBJ2-3 | TRBV6-5
CASSQAPYTGTEAFF | TGCGCCAGCAGCCAAGCCCCTTACACGGGCACTGAAGCTTTCTTT | NA | NA | TRBJ1-1 | TRBV4-1
CASSFGTSGVVTGELFF | TGTGCCAGCAGCTTTGGGACTAGCGGGGTCGTCACCGGGGAGCTGTTTTTT | TRBD2 | NA | TRBJ2-2 | TRBV9
CASSQSDRGFQETQYF | TGCGCCAGCAGCCAATCGGACAGGGGATTTCAAGAGACCCAGTACTTC | TRBD1 | NA | TRBJ2-5 | TRBV4-3
CASSQDLLKGVEQFF | TGCGCCAGCAGCCAAGATCTCCTAAAGGGAGTGGAGCAGTTCTTC | NA | NA | TRBJ2-1 | TRBV4-3
CASSLTGVGTEAFF | TGTGCCAGCAGCCTAACAGGGGTGGGCACTGAAGCTTTCTTT | TRBD1 | NA | TRBJ1-1 | TRBV7-3
CASVRVTGDEKLFF | TGTGCCAGCGTGAGGGTAACGGGGGATGAAAAACTGTTTTTT | NA | NA | TRBJ1-4 | TRBV2
CASSPSGENYNEQFF | TGTGCCAGCAGCCCGTCCGGGGAGAACTACAATGAGCAGTTCTTC | NA | NA | TRBJ2-1 | TRBV6-5
CASGPSQPQHF | TGTGCTAGTGGCCCGAGTCAGCCCCAGCATTTT | NA | few | TRBJ1-5 | TRBV12-5
CASAGPYSNQPQHF | TGTGCCAGCGCGGGACCTTATAGCAATCAGCCCCAGCATTTT | NA | NA | TRBJ1-5 | TRBV6-6
CASSQGYRGIDEKLFF | TGCGCCAGCAGCCAAGGATACAGGGGGATTGATGAAAAACTGTTTTTT | TRBD1 | NA | TRBJ1-4 | TRBV4-3
CASSIQGRNTIYF | TGTGCCAGCAGTATACAGGGAAGGAACACCATATATTTT | NA | medium-sized | TRBJ1-3 | TRBV25-1
CASSLHSNQPQHF | TGTGCCAGCAGTTTACATAGCAATCAGCCCCAGCATTTT | NA | NA | TRBJ1-5 | TRBV28
CASSHDSYGYTF | TGTGCCAGCAGCCACGACAGCTATGGCTACACCTTC | NA | NA | TRBJ1-2 | TRBV6-1